This T cell receptor (beta chain) was profiled in a study of blood T cells in healthy people across ages. Study results and caveats: A roughly linear age-dependent decrease characterized TCR beta diversity per million T cells. With unsorted PBMCs, a conclusive comparison of naive versus antigen-experienced cells was not possible.

As to this clonotype: Its matching antigen is unknown.

Sample-barcoded 5' priming and a J-beta primer mix drove a second PCR of 7 to 11 cycles. A 12-random-nucleotide template-switch adaptor tagged each cDNA molecule. TCRdb re-analysed the 5' RACE reads in MiXCR, keeping a single row per CDR3 protein. This repertoire shows about a million distinct CDR3 sequences, 51% found once; its top ten account for over 20%. This CDR3 is built from 15 residues. Germline lookup yields CDR1 SGHTA and CDR2 FQGNSA. The clonotype originates from a woman in her fifties or sixties in good health. The sample was blood. This chain joins TRBV7-2 and TRBJ2-4, with D perhaps TRBD1 or TRBD2 (8 bases each). TRBJ2-7 explains the end of the DNA better; the J call may be wrong. As DNA, the CDR3 is TGTGCCAGCAGCCGGGGGGGGACAGGTACTAACGAGCAGTACTTC. It codes for CASSRGGTGTNEQYF.